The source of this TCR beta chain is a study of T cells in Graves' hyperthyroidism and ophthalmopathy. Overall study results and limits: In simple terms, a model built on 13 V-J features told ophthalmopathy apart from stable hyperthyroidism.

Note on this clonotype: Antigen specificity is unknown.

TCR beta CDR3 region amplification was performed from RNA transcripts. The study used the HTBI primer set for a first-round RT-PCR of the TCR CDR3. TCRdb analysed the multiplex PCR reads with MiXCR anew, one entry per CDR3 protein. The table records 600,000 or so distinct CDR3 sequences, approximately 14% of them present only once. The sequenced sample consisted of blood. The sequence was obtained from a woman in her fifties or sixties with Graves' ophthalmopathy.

In DNA, the CDR3 is TGTGCCAGCAGTTCCCGCTCGGCCACAGATACGCAGTATTTT. Its translation is CASSSRSATDTQYF. J is TRBJ2-3 and V is TRBV6-2 or TRBV6-3; D is unclear. V was cut by 4 bases and J by 2 bases, with 10 bases left in between. CDR1 and CDR2 (germline): MNHEY, SVGEGT. CDR3 length: 14 amino acids.